The clone carrying this TCR beta chain showed up just once. The target antigen is unknown. Treatment given: 15 to 20 received Ad26.COV2.S at low or high dose, single or two shots; several received placebo; per-sample allocation not given. Collection of the samples took place on day 63 after the first injection of vaccine or placebo. Boston hosted the donor, who was an adult aged 18-55 years. This entry belongs to a study of Ad26.COV2.S vaccination and SARS-CoV-2 variants. Findings of the study overall: Responses of spike-specific T cells (both CD8+ and CD4+) reportedly showed substantial breadth after vaccination. Placebo recipients had lower spike-specific TCR breadth than vaccine recipients.

The CDR3 has 13 residues. With V trimmed by 5 bases and J by 13 bases, 7 bases remained unmatched. Germline CDR1 reads SEHNR; CDR2 reads FQNEAQ (reference sequence). Generated by immunoSEQ multiplex PCR, the TCRdb table keeps only in-frame clones and is missing some. The sample gives hundreds of thousands of clones, more than 80% of which show up once; nearly 1.5% is in the top ten. The specimen was peripheral blood, collected in a trial of Ad26.COV2.S vaccine versus placebo. The rearrangement joins TRBV7-9 to TRBJ2-7; 14 nucleotides agree with TRBD2. This TCR was sampled from a person aged 18-60 years who received the Ad26.COV2.S COVID-19 vaccine or a placebo. In DNA form, the CDR3 reads TGTGCCAGCAGCAGGGGACTAGCGGGAGAGATTTACTTC. Amino acid sequence: CASSRGLAGEIYF. The variable domain in full, completed from reference TRBV7-9 and TRBJ2-7, reads DTGVSQNPRHKITKRGQNVTFRCDPISEHNRLYWYRQTLGQGPEFLTYFQNEAQLEKSRLLSDRFSAERPKGSFSTLEIQRTEQGDSAMYLCASSRGLAGEIYFGPGTRLTVT.